Below, 20 T cell receptor beta chains from the same sample are listed, as sequenced in a study of T cell changes during pregnancy in multiple sclerosis. Libraries were prepared by immunoSEQ multiplex PCR; TCRdb keeps only in-frame clonotypes and omits some of them. The data hold about 68,000 clones, with approximately 90% observed a single time. The specimen comprised peripheral blood, sampled in the third trimester of pregnancy. These receptors were collected from a female donor with multiple sclerosis, enrolled in a pregnancy study.

The V call is TRBV5-1, the J call TRBJ1-5; D not certain. The CDR3 sequence is 14 residues long. Trimming shortened V by 0 bases and J by 7 bases, and 11 bases separated the two germline ends. Looked up from germline, CDR1 is SGHRS and CDR2 is YFSETQ. DNA for the CDR3: TGCGCCAGCAGCTTGGATCCCGGGGAACAGCCCCAGCATTTT. Its translation: CASSLDPGEQPQHF. Looking up the rest from reference TRBV5-1 and TRBJ1-5 gives the full variable domain: KAGVTQTPRYLIKTRGQQVTLSCSPISGHRSVSWYQQTPGQGLQFLFEYFSETQRNKGNFPGRFSGRQFSNSRSEMNVSTLELGDSALYLCASSLDPGEQPQHFGDGTRLSIL.

V and J are TRBV9 and TRBJ2-3; TRBD2 might be the D (6 bases). This CDR3 spans 13 amino acids. CDR1 and CDR2 from the germline V gene are SGDLS and YYNGEE. With 4 bases removed from V and 12 bases from J, the gap between germline ends came to 18 bases. CDR3 sequence: CASSTLSGVTQYF. CDR3 in DNA: TGTGCCAGCAGCACTTTATCGGGAGTAACACAGTATTTT.

The gene calls are TRBV9 and TRBJ2-2, with 7 bases aligning to TRBD1. The CDR3 totals 16 residues. CDR1 is SGDLS, CDR2 YYNGEE, per germline. Trimming took 1 base from V and 2 from J; bases not matched to a gene: 5. DNA of the CDR3: TGTGCCAGCAGCGTACAGGGACAGACTAACACCGGGGAGCTGTTTTTT. It specifies CASSVQGQTNTGELFF.

The chain uses TRBV20-1 and TRBJ2-1; D not certain. This CDR3 region has 11 residues. Trimming cost V 1 base and J 7 bases, with 5 bases left between them. Germline CDR1 DFQATT, CDR2 SNEGSKA (reference sequence). CDR3 nucleotides: TGCAGTGCTAGAGTCATTAATGAGCAGTTCTTC. The encoded protein is CSARVINEQFF.

The chain joins TRBV13 to TRBJ2-2; possibly TRBD1 for D (5 bases). Trimming stripped 3 bases from V and 5 bases from J, with 13 bases between. Germline loops: CDR1 PRHDT, CDR2 FYEKMQ (reference sequence). The CDR3 is made up of 15 amino acids. The CDR3 is CASSFRRGLTGELFF. For the CDR3, the DNA is TGTGCCAGCAGCTTCCGAAGGGGTCTGACCGGGGAGCTGTTTTTT.

The chain joins TRBV5-6 to TRBJ1-1, with no clear D. Germline V CDR1 and CDR2: SGHDT, YYEEEE. This CDR3 has 12 residues. V was cut by 3 bases and J by 8 bases, with 11 bases left in between. CDR3 coding DNA: TGTGCCAGCAGCTATGACACGACAGAAGCTTTCTTT. Its protein product is CASSYDTTEAFF.

The V call is TRBV10-1, the J call TRBJ2-2; TRBD2 matches at 7 bases. Germline V gene sequence: CDR1 WNHNN, CDR2 SYGVQD (reference sequence). The CDR3 is 16 residues long. V dropped 6 bases and J dropped 3; count of bases not matched to a gene: 10. The CDR3 coding sequence is TGCGCCAGCAGCCGGACTAGTGGTATCCACACCGGGGAGCTGTTTTTT. Amino acids: CASSRTSGIHTGELFF.

This sequence joins TRBV6-5 and TRBJ1-6, with 7 bases lining up with TRBD1. The CDR3 runs 16 residues. Germline V lookup: CDR1 MNHEY, CDR2 SVGAGI. Unmatched junction bases numbered 6, after V lost 0 bases and J lost 7 bases. The CDR3 spells CASSYSTRQGNSPLHF. The CDR3, as DNA: TGTGCCAGCAGTTACTCGACGAGACAGGGAAATTCACCCCTCCACTTT.

This clone has more than one count but fewer than ten. The chain employs TRBV30 and TRBJ1-5; 9 bases are shared with TRBD1. This CDR3 contains 14 residues. With V trimmed by 1 base and J by 4 bases, 2 bases remained unmatched. Germline V CDR1 and CDR2: GTSNPN, SVGIG (reference sequence). This CDR3 reads CAWSADRGNQPQHF. The DNA for the CDR3 is TGTGCCTGGAGTGCGGACAGGGGAAATCAGCCCCAGCATTTT.

The J gene is TRBJ2-1, the V gene TRBV5-1; D uncertain. The germline V and J ends were trimmed by 7 bases and 5 bases, with 16 bases remaining between them. The germline CDR1 and CDR2 sequences are SGHRS and YFSETQ. CDR3 length: 14 amino acids. This CDR3 is CASSLYEPNNEQFF. CDR3 sequence (DNA): TGCGCCAGCTCTCTATATGAACCGAACAATGAGCAGTTCTTC.

The V gene is TRBV7-9, the J gene TRBJ1-1; weak D call: TRBD1 (6 bases). CDR3 length: 16 amino acids. V lost 6 bases and J 2 bases, leaving 19 bases between the germline ends. Per germline, CDR1 SEHNR and CDR2 FQNEAQ (reference sequence). The CDR3 DNA is TGTGCCAGCAGGTCTGACAGGACCACCTTCAACACTGAAGCTTTCTTT. Its protein is CASRSDRTTFNTEAFF.

This clone is a singleton in its sample. This chain joins TRBV6-5 and TRBJ2-3; a weak D match, TRBD2 (6 bases). Germline V gene lookup returns CDR1 MNHEY and CDR2 SVGAGI. This CDR3 contains 15 residues. The V end was cut by 6 bases, the J end by 5 bases, with 18 bases between. The CDR3 DNA follows: TGTGCCAGCAGCGCTCAACTAGCTTCTAAAGATACGCAGTATTTT. Translating gives CASSAQLASKDTQYF.

The V gene is TRBV9, the J gene TRBJ1-3; D gene ambiguous. Germline-derived CDR1 and CDR2 are SGDLS and YYNGEE. This CDR3 is built from 13 residues. V was pared by 3 bases and J by 2 bases, with 6 bases between. The CDR3 nucleotides are TGTGCCAGCAGCGGGACTCCTGGAAACACCATATATTTT. Amino acids: CASSGTPGNTIYF.

The chain uses TRBV5-1 and TRBJ1-4, with 7 bases aligning to TRBD1. CDR3 length: 15 residues. Germline V gene data show CDR1 as SGHRS and CDR2 as YFSETQ. V gave up 4 bases and J gave up 11 bases; unmatched junction bases: 14. The CDR3, as DNA: TGCGCCAGCAGCCCGGGACAGAACTTCGGAGGGAAACTGTTTTTT. Its protein product is CASSPGQNFGGKLFF.

The chain joins TRBV7-2 to TRBJ1-4; a possible D gene is TRBD1 (6 bases). CDR1 and CDR2 from the germline V gene are SGHTA and FQGNSA. The CDR3 loop spans 12 amino acids. V lost 3 bases to trimming and J lost 13 bases, with 12 bases between them. CDR3 DNA sequence: TGTGCCAGCAGCTTCTTTCAACAGGGACTGTTTTTT. It is translated as CASSFFQQGLFF. Filled out from reference TRBV7-2 and TRBJ1-4, the complete variable domain reads GAGVSQSPSNKVTEKGKDVELRCDPISGHTALYWYRQSLGQGLEFLIYFQGNSAPDKSGLPSDRFSAERTGGSVSTLTIQRTQQEDSAVYLCASSFFQQGLFFGSGTQLSVL.

The rearrangement uses TRBV4-2 and TRBJ1-2; D gene uncertain. The CDR3 is 15 residues long. V dropped 0 bases and J dropped 4 bases, with 12 bases sitting between them. Germline V gene sequence: CDR1 LGHNA, CDR2 YNFKEQ. CDR3 amino acids: CASSQDRSPFYGYTF. The CDR3 nucleotides read TGTGCCAGCAGCCAAGACCGGAGTCCTTTCTATGGCTACACCTTC.

V and J are TRBV6-6 and TRBJ1-4; D call uncertain. Trimming cost V 7 bases and J 0 bases, with 9 bases left between them. This CDR3 has 14 residues. Looked up from germline, CDR1 is MNHNY and CDR2 is SVGAGI (reference sequence). CDR3 residues: CASTDTATNEKLFF. As DNA, the CDR3 is TGTGCCAGCACTGACACCGCAACTAATGAAAAACTGTTTTTT.

V usage is TRBV19 and J usage is TRBJ2-1; maybe TRBD1 (5 bases). V was cut by 2 bases and J by 4 bases, with 9 bases left in between. Germline CDR1 LNHDA, CDR2 SQIVND (reference sequence). This CDR3 is 14 amino acids long. CDR3 DNA sequence: TGTGCCAGTAGTATACAGACAGCTTACAATGAGCAGTTCTTC. This codes for CASSIQTAYNEQFF.

This chain uses TRBV5-1 with TRBJ2-7; 9 bases are a match to TRBD2. This CDR3 is built from 19 residues. V trimming: 3 bases; J trimming: 3 bases; junction bases outside the gene matches: 19. Germline CDR1 SGHRS, CDR2 YFSETQ. CDR3 in amino acids: CASSSFGGSGSPTLYEQYF. The DNA of the CDR3 is TGCGCCAGCAGCTCGTTCGGTGGTAGCGGGAGTCCCACTCTCTACGAGCAGTACTTC.

The rearrangement joins TRBV6-4 to TRBJ1-3; 9 bases align to TRBD1. Trimming took 6 bases from V and 2 from J; bases not matched to a gene: 11. Per the germline V gene, CDR1 is MRHNA and CDR2 is SNTAGT. CDR3 length: 17 residues. This CDR3 reads CASSQNRGRSAGNTIYF. CDR3 nucleotide sequence: TGTGCCAGCAGCCAAAACAGGGGGCGCTCCGCTGGAAACACCATATATTTT.